This TCR beta chain was recovered during a study of CD8 T cells in ankylosing spondylitis. Study conclusions and caveats: A number of the motif variants had already been described in reactive arthritis synovial fluid and blood. One TCR beta motif, made up of eight or nine highly homologous variants, appeared characteristic of ankylosing spondylitis blood.

With respect to this clonotype: Its specificity is not known.

TCRdb used MiXCR to reprocess the 5' RACE reads, holding one entry per CDR3 protein. The data show roughly 120,000 distinct CDR3 sequences, approximately 14% seen once. The source material was blood, either unsorted or a sorted T cell fraction (not recorded which). This TCR was recovered from a female donor with ankylosing spondylitis or in good health (not recorded which).

The CDR3 DNA reads as TGTGCCAGCAGTCAGCCCCGGCATATGATCTCCTACGAGCAGTACTTC. Translation gives CASSQPRHMISYEQYF. The chain combines TRBV7-9 with TRBJ2-7; D is uncertain. This CDR3 spans 16 amino acids. CDR1 is SEHNR and CDR2 is FQNEAQ in the germline V gene (reference sequence). The V end was cut by 6 bases, the J end by 0 bases, with 18 bases between.